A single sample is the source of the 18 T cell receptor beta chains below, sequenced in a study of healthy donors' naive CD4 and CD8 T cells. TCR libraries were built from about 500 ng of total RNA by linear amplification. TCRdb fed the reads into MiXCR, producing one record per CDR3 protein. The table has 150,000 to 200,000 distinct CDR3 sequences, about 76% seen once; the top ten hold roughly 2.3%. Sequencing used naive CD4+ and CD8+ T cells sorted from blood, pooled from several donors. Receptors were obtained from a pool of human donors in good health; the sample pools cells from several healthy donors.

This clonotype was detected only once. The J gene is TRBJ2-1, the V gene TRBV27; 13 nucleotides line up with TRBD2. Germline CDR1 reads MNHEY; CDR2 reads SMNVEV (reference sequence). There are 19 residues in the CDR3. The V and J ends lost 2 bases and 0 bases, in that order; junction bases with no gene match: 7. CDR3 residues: CASSLRGTSGESSYNEQFF. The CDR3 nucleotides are TGTGCCAGCAGTTTACGTGGGACTAGCGGGGAGAGCTCCTACAATGAGCAGTTCTTC.

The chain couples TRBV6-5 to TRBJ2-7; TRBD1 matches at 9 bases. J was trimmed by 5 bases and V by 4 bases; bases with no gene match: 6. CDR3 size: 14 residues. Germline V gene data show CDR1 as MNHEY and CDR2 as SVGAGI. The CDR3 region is CASSFVRDRDEQYF. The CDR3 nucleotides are TGTGCCAGCAGTTTCGTCCGGGACAGGGACGAGCAGTACTTC.

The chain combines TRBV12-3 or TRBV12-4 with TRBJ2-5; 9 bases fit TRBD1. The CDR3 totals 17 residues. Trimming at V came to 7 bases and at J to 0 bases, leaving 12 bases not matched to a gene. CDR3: CASTPTGGEFHQETQYF. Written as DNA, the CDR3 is TGTGCCAGCACCCCGACAGGGGGTGAATTCCACCAAGAGACCCAGTACTTC.

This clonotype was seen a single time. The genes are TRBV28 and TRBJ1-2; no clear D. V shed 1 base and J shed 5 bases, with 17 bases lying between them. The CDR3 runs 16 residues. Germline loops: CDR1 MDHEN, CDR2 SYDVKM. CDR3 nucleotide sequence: TGTGCCAGCAGTTTATCCGGGTCCGAGTTATGGTATGGCTACACCTTC. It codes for CASSLSGSELWYGYTF.

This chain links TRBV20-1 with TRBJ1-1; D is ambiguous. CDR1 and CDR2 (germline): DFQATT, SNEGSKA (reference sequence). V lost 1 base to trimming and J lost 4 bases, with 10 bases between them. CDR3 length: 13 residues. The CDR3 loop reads CSARGVEVTEAFF. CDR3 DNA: TGCAGTGCTAGAGGCGTGGAGGTCACTGAAGCTTTCTTT.

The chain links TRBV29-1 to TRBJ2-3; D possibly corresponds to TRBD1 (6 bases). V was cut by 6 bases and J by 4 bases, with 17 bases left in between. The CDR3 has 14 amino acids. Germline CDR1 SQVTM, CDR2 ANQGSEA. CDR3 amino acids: CSVERQANSDTQYF. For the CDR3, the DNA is TGCAGCGTCGAAAGACAGGCGAACTCAGATACGCAGTATTTT.

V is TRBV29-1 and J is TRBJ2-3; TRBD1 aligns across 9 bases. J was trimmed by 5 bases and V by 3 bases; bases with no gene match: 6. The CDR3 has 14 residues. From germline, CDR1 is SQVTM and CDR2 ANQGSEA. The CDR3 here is CSVDGTGRIDTQYF. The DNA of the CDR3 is TGCAGCGTTGACGGGACAGGGCGGATAGATACGCAGTATTTT.

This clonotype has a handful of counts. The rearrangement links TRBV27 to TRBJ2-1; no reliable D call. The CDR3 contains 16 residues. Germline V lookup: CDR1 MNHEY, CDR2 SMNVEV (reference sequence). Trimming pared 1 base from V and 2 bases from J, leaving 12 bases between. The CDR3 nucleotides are TGTGCCAGCAGTTTATTCGGCGATAGAACCTACAATGAGCAGTTCTTC. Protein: CASSLFGDRTYNEQFF.

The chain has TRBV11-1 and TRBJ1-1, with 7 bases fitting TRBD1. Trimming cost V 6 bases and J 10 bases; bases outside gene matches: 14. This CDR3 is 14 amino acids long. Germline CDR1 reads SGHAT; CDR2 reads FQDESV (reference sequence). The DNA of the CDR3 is TGTGCCAGCAGTCAATCGGGACAGCAGGAGGGAGCTTTCTTT. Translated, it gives CASSQSGQQEGAFF.

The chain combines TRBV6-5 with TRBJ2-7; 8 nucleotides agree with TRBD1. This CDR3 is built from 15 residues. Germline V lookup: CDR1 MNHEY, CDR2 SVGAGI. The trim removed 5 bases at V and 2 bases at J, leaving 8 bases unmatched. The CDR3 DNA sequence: TGTGCCAGCAGTCCGCCGGACAGGGCGACCTACGAGCAGTACTTC. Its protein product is CASSPPDRATYEQYF.

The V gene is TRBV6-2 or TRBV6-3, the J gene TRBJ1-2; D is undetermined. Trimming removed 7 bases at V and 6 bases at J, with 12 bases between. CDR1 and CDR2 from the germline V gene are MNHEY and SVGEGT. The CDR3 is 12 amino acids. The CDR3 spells CASMGWTDGYTF. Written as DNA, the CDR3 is TGTGCCAGCATGGGGTGGACGGATGGCTACACCTTC.

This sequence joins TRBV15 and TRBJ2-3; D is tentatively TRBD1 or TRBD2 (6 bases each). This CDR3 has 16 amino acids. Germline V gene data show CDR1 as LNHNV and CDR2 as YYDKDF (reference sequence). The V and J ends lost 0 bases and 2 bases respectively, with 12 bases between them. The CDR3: CATSRDRGGLTDTQYF. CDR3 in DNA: TGTGCCACCAGCAGAGATAGAGGGGGACTCACAGATACGCAGTATTTT.

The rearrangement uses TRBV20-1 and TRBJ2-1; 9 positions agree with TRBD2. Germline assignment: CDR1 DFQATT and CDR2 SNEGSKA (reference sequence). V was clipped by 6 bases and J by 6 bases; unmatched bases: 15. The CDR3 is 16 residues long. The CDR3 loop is CSASKTIGGRANEQFF. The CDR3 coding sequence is TGCAGTGCCTCAAAGACTATTGGCGGGAGGGCCAATGAGCAGTTCTTC.

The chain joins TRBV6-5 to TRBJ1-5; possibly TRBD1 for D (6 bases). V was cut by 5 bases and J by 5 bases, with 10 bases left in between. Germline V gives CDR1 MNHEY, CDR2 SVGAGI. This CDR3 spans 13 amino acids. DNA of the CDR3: TGTGCCAGCAGTCAGGACAGTGATCAGCCCCAGCATTTT. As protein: CASSQDSDQPQHF.

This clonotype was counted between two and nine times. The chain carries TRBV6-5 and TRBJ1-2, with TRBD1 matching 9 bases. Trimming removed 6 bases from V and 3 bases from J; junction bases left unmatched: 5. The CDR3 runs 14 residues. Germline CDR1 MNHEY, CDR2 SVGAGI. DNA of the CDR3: TGTGCCAGCAGAGGGACAGGGAAAGACTATGGCTACACCTTC. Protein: CASRGTGKDYGYTF.

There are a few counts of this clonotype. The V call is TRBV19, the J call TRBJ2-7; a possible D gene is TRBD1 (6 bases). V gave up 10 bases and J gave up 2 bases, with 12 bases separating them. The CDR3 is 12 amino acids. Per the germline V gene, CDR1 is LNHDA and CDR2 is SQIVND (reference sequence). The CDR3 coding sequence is TGTGCCATTCAGACAGGCACCTACGAGCAGTACTTC. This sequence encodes CAIQTGTYEQYF.

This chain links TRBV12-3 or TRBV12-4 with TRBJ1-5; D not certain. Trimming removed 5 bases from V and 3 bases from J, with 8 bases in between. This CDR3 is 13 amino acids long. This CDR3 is CASSEGDNQPQHF. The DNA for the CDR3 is TGTGCCAGCAGTGAGGGAGACAATCAGCCCCAGCATTTT.

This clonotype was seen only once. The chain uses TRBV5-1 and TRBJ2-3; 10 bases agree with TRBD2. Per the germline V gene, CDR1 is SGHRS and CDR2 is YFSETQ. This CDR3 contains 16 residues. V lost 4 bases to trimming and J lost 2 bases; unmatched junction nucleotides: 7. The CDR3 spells CASSIGLADITDTQYF. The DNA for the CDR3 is TGCGCCAGCAGCATAGGACTAGCGGATATCACAGATACGCAGTATTTT.